This TCR beta chain was sequenced in a study of molecular identifiers for immune sequencing clone quantification. Trimming pared 6 bases from V and 0 bases from J, leaving 15 bases between. This CDR3 contains 15 residues. Looked up from germline, CDR1 is MGHRA and CDR2 is YSYEKL. TCRdb used MiXCR to reprocess the PCR reads, holding one entry per CDR3 protein. The repertoire has about 510,000 distinct CDR3 sequences, around a fifth of them found once; the top ten carry about 0.84%. This clonotype appeared many times. This sequence joins TRBV4-1 and TRBJ2-7; D ambiguous. The receptor was isolated from a human donor in good health. Some libraries in this study had Jurkat cell RNA spiked in. The sequenced sample was naive CD8+ T cells from blood, with Jurkat cell RNA spiked in. The subset denotes: FACS-sorted CD8+CD4-CCR7+CD45RA+ naive T cells. The CDR3 nucleotides are TGCGCCAGCAGTCGCGACGGACCGAGCTCCTACGAGCAGTACTTC. Its protein is CASSRDGPSSYEQYF.